This TCR beta chain comes out of a study of B cell selection in AIRE deficiency. Notes on the study in general: Of around 3,700 shared Treg TCRbeta sequences, 31.6% were healthy-donor-only and over 9% patient-only. Tconv and Treg cells from AIRE-deficient patients resembled healthy donors in TCRBV usage, CDR3 length and diversity.

CD4+CD127+ cells were sorted as the conventional CD4 T cells. The table lists this clone with a count of one. What it binds is not known. Per the authors' pipeline: Patients' conventional T cells yielded approximately 110,000 distinct TCRbeta sequences; donors' over 1.3x10^5. Method: immunoSEQ multiplex PCR; TCRdb's copy keeps in-frame clones and lacks some. The D gene and trimming were derived from the DNA, and the V and J assignments and clone size from that table. This table holds under 30,000 clones, around 97% found once. V was shortened by 4 bases and J by 3 bases, with 13 bases between the two germline ends. CDR1 is KGHSH, CDR2 LQKENI, per germline. This CDR3 is 14 amino acids long.

The TCR originated in a human donor in good health. Specimen: CD4+CD127+ conventional T cells sorted from PBMCs. The chain joins TRBV18 to TRBJ2-7; D unresolved. The CDR3 here is CASSLSNLYYEQYF. The CDR3, as DNA: TGTGCCAGCTCACTGTCAAATCTTTACTACGAGCAGTACTTC.